The next 18 T cell receptor beta chains were all read from a single sample in a study of blood T cells in healthy people across ages. The use of a sample-barcoded 5' primer and a J-beta primer mix characterized a second PCR of roughly 7 to 11 cycles. TCRdb itself ran the 5' RACE reads through MiXCR, one entry per CDR3 protein. The sample lists 1 million or so distinct CDR3 sequences, roughly 24% occurring once. These data also featured in a second study, about T cells of mothers and their children.

The sample was blood. These receptors all stem from a girl aged 2 to 9 in good health.

The J gene is TRBJ1-4, the V gene TRBV20-1; D might be TRBD1 (5 bases). The CDR3 spans 14 residues. CDR1 DFQATT and CDR2 SNEGSKA come from the germline V gene (reference sequence). V lost 6 bases to trimming and J lost 8 bases, with 19 bases between them. The CDR3 coding sequence is TGCAGTGCCTTTTCCGTCGGGGCCGGCGAAAAACTGTTTTTT. It yields the protein CSAFSVGAGEKLFF.

The chain has TRBV5-1 and TRBJ2-4; D remains ambiguous. V was shortened by 1 base and J by 5 bases, with 16 bases between the two germline ends. CDR3 size: 16 residues. Germline values: CDR1 SGHRS, CDR2 YFSETQ. The CDR3 DNA sequence: TGCGCCAGCAGCTTGAATCAGGCAGCCGGAGAAAACATTCAGTACTTC. Its translation is CASSLNQAAGENIQYF.

This clonotype has only a few counts. The V gene is TRBV12-5, the J gene TRBJ2-7; 10 bases fit TRBD1. The germline V gene has CDR1 LGHNT and CDR2 FRNRAP. The CDR3 runs 14 residues. Germline trimming cut 6 bases from V and 6 bases from J; bases unmatched to any gene: 8. The CDR3 loop is CASGPGQGVGEQYF. CDR3 coding DNA: TGTGCTAGTGGACCTGGACAGGGGGTAGGCGAGCAGTACTTC.

This sequence joins TRBV7-9 and TRBJ1-1; D not certain. Between the trimmed V and J ends, which lost 6 bases and 3 bases, there was a span of 20 bases. Germline values: CDR1 SEHNR, CDR2 FQNEAQ (reference sequence). The CDR3 runs 16 residues. The CDR3 protein is CASSSGWGVRDTEAFF. CDR3 sequence (DNA): TGTGCCAGCAGTTCCGGGTGGGGAGTAAGGGACACTGAAGCTTTCTTT.

A single count supports this clonotype. The rearrangement links TRBV9 to TRBJ2-5, with 9 bases identical to TRBD1. The DNA end is a closer match to TRBJ2-7, so the J assignment may be wrong. The germline V gene has CDR1 SGDLS and CDR2 YYNGEE. CDR3 length equals 16 residues. In DNA, the CDR3 is TGTGCCAGCAGCCCCGACGGGGGACAGGGTGGGGGCGAGCAGTACTTC. It specifies CASSPDGGQGGGEQYF.

In its sample, this clonotype was seen a few times. The chain has TRBV29-1 and TRBJ2-1; D may be TRBD2 (5 bases). CDR3 length: 15 residues. In germline, CDR1 is SQVTM, CDR2 ANQGSEA. Trimming left V 6 bases short and J 6 bases short, with 21 bases between. CDR3 in DNA: TGCAGCGTCGAAATGATAGAGGGTTGGAGCAATGAGCAGTTCTTC. It is translated as CSVEMIEGWSNEQFF.

This clonotype was seen a handful of times. This chain uses TRBV7-9 with TRBJ2-1, with D possibly TRBD1 on 6 matching bases. The CDR3 has 15 residues. Trimming left V 2 bases short and J 2 bases short, with 10 bases between. The V gene's germline CDR1 is SEHNR and CDR2 FQNEAQ (reference sequence). The CDR3 DNA is TGTGCCAGCAGCTTATCTACAGGGACCTACAATGAGCAGTTCTTC. It translates to CASSLSTGTYNEQFF.

In the case of this clonotype: The junction differs from germline at one of its ends, possibly a read error. The J gene is TRBJ2-1, the V gene TRBV9; tentative D call: TRBD2 (6 bases). The CDR3 is 16 residues long. The germline gives CDR1 SGDLS, CDR2 YYNGEE. The chain's CDR3 is CASSVGGTSIYNEQFF. The CDR3 DNA sequence: TGTGCCAGCAGCGTAGGGGGGACTTCAATTTACAACGAGCAGTTCTTC.

This chain uses TRBV7-9 with TRBJ2-7; 9 nucleotides agree with TRBD1. Germline values: CDR1 SEHNR, CDR2 FQNEAQ (reference sequence). The V gene end was trimmed by 5 bases and the J gene end by 6 bases; junction bases not matched to a gene: 5. The CDR3 runs 13 residues. The CDR3 reads CASSVRDRVEQYF. The DNA of the CDR3 is TGTGCCAGCAGCGTCCGGGACAGGGTCGAGCAGTACTTC.

The chain is built from TRBV28 and TRBJ2-6; D is unresolved. CDR1 and CDR2 from the germline V gene are MDHEN and SYDVKM. CDR3 length equals 13 residues. Trimming cost V 11 bases and J 0 bases, with 8 bases left between them. CDR3 sequence: CAGGSSGANVLTF. The CDR3 nucleotides read TGTGCCGGCGGAAGCTCTGGGGCCAACGTCCTGACTTTC.

The chain recombines TRBV12-3 or TRBV12-4 with TRBJ1-1, with D hard to call. The V end lost 5 bases, the J end lost 1 base, and 8 bases lay between the germline ends. The CDR3 length is 13 residues. DNA for the CDR3: TGTGCCAGCAGTCATACAGAGAACACTGAAGCTTTCTTT. It yields the protein CASSHTENTEAFF.

The genes are TRBV20-1 and TRBJ2-1; 10 positions match TRBD1. The end of the DNA aligns better with TRBJ2-5, so the J call may be wrong. Germline loops: CDR1 DFQATT, CDR2 SNEGSKA (reference sequence). This CDR3 is 13 amino acids long. The CDR3 coding sequence is TGCAGTGCCCCGGGACAGGGGATAGAGACCCAGTACTTC. Its translation: CSAPGQGIETQYF.

The gene calls are TRBV9 and TRBJ2-5; tentatively, D is TRBD1 (5 bases). Trimming took 3 bases from V and 5 from J, leaving 14 bases between them. This CDR3 is 14 amino acids long. Germline CDR1 SGDLS, CDR2 YYNGEE. CDR3 nucleotides: TGTGCCAGCAGCGCGTTGCAGGGTTGGGAGACCCAGTACTTC. This sequence encodes CASSALQGWETQYF.

The table lists this clonotype with a few counts. The chain employs TRBV7-9 and TRBJ2-5, with a weak D call TRBD2 (6 bases). Trimming left V 5 bases short and J 2 bases short, with 18 bases between. This CDR3 has 16 amino acids. In germline, CDR1 is SEHNR, CDR2 FQNEAQ (reference sequence). CDR3 DNA: TGTGCCAGCAGCCCCCCGACTGGCGGGGTTCAAGAGACCCAGTACTTC. Protein sequence: CASSPPTGGVQETQYF. Full variable domain (rest looked up from reference TRBV7-9 and TRBJ2-5): DTGVSQNPRHKITKRGQNVTFRCDPISEHNRLYWYRQTLGQGPEFLTYFQNEAQLEKSRLLSDRFSAERPKGSFSTLEIQRTEQGDSAMYLCASSPPTGGVQETQYFGPGTRLLVL.

This clonotype was recorded many times. The chain joins TRBV24-1 to TRBJ2-5; maybe TRBD1 (6 bases). The CDR3 has 15 residues. CDR1 KGHDR and CDR2 SFDVKD come from the germline V gene. V was trimmed by 0 bases and J by 5 bases, leaving 12 bases between them. The DNA for the CDR3 is TGTGCCACCAGTGATTTGTACAGGGACGGCGAGACCCAGTACTTC. Translating it yields CATSDLYRDGETQYF.

The chain carries TRBV4-2 and TRBJ2-5; TRBD1 matches 10 bases. The assigned J gene may be wrong: the sequence end matches TRBJ2-7 better. CDR3 size: 15 residues. Germline lookup yields CDR1 LGHNA and CDR2 YNFKEQ. CDR3 in DNA: TGTGCCAGCAGCCAAGATGGGACAGGGGCCTCCGAGCAGTACTTC. Its protein is CASSQDGTGASEQYF.

This chain links TRBV12-3 or TRBV12-4 with TRBJ2-5, with 8 bases matching TRBD2. The CDR3 extends over 14 amino acids. The ends lost 7 bases at V and 4 bases at J; junction bases unmatched: 8. The DNA of the CDR3 is TGTGCCAGCACCATTTCGGGGGGGGGAGAGACCCAGTACTTC. This encodes CASTISGGGETQYF.

CDR3 region: CASSPYARVFSYEQYF. CDR3 DNA: TGCGCCAGCAGCCCTTACGCCCGGGTGTTCTCCTACGAGCAGTACTTC. The J gene is TRBJ2-1, the V gene TRBV4-1; no firm D call. Near its end, the DNA agrees better with TRBJ2-7, so the J call may be wrong. Per the germline V gene, CDR1 is MGHRA and CDR2 is YSYEKL. The CDR3 runs 16 residues.